This entry lists 20 T cell receptor beta chains sequenced from one sample in a study of blood T cell repertoires in COVID-19. Method: immunoSEQ multiplex PCR; TCRdb's copy keeps in-frame clones and lacks some. The sample records a few hundred thousand clones, around 85% being singletons. Sequencing used PBMCs or T cells enriched from blood (not recorded which). These receptors were obtained from a woman aged 25 to 45 who had recovered from COVID-19.

The gene calls are TRBV19 and TRBJ1-2; TRBD1 agrees at 9 bases. Trimming removed 4 bases from V and 8 bases from J; junction bases left unmatched: 14. The germline V gene encodes CDR1 LNHDA and CDR2 SQIVND (reference sequence). The CDR3 runs 16 residues. The chain's CDR3 is CASSRPNPGQGLGYTF. CDR3 bases: TGTGCCAGTAGTAGACCGAATCCGGGACAGGGTTTGGGCTACACCTTC.

This clone showed up just once. The genes are TRBV12-3 or TRBV12-4 and TRBJ1-2; perhaps TRBD1 as D (6 bases). The CDR3 runs to 12 residues. V was cut by 4 bases and J by 8 bases, with 11 bases left in between. The CDR3 nucleotides are TGTGCCAGCAGTTCCCAGGGGTTAGGCTACACCTTC. Its protein is CASSSQGLGYTF.

The rearrangement links TRBV19 to TRBJ2-5, with D tentatively TRBD1 (6 bases). The CDR3 totals 14 residues. V lost 4 bases and J lost 4, with 13 bases in between. Looked up from germline, CDR1 is LNHDA and CDR2 is SQIVND (reference sequence). The CDR3 region is CASSKARGIETQYF. As DNA, the CDR3 is TGTGCCAGTAGTAAGGCGAGGGGGATAGAGACCCAGTACTTC.

The chain is built from TRBV2 and TRBJ1-1; a weak D match, TRBD1 (6 bases). The V end was cut by 5 bases, the J end by 0 bases, with 10 bases between. The CDR3 totals 14 residues. Germline loops: CDR1 SNHLY, CDR2 FYNNEI. The DNA for the CDR3 is TGTGCCAGCAGTCGGGACACCCTGAACACTGAAGCTTTCTTT. It yields the protein CASSRDTLNTEAFF.

This chain links TRBV20-1 with TRBJ1-5, with D maybe TRBD1 (5 bases). The germline CDR1 and CDR2 sequences are DFQATT and SNEGSKA (reference sequence). The CDR3 length is 14 residues. Trimming removed 3 bases from V and 5 bases from J, with 14 bases in between. The CDR3 DNA sequence: TGCAGTGCTAGTCCCGACAGCATTTATCAGCCCCAGCATTTT. Amino acid sequence: CSASPDSIYQPQHF.

The rearrangement joins TRBV29-1 to TRBJ2-2; the D gene is possibly TRBD1 (5 bases). Germline assignment: CDR1 SQVTM and CDR2 ANQGSEA. The V end was cut by 4 bases, the J end by 2 bases, with 11 bases between. The CDR3 covers 14 residues. CDR3 sequence reads: CSVVVQVNTGELFF. CDR3 DNA: TGCAGCGTTGTTGTACAGGTCAACACCGGGGAGCTGTTTTTT.

This clone was recorded only once. The chain recombines TRBV2 with TRBJ1-5, with D perhaps TRBD1 (5 bases). This CDR3 is 13 amino acids long. V lost 5 bases and J lost 4, with 9 bases in between. CDR1 and CDR2 from the germline V gene are SNHLY and FYNNEI. In DNA, the CDR3 is TGTGCCAGCAGTATACAGGTTAATCAGCCCCAGCATTTT. Translation: CASSIQVNQPQHF.

The CDR3 protein is CASSLSPGSGEETQYF. The DNA for the CDR3 is TGCGCCAGCAGCCTCAGCCCGGGTAGCGGGGAAGAGACCCAGTACTTC. The rearrangement links TRBV4-1 to TRBJ2-5; 8 bases map to TRBD2. With V trimmed by 4 bases and J by 3 bases, 10 bases remained unmatched. This CDR3 is built from 16 residues. In germline, CDR1 is MGHRA, CDR2 YSYEKL.

V gene TRBV21-1 combines with J gene TRBJ2-7; the table calls TRBD1, which could not be checked here. TRBV21-1 is marked as a pseudogene. This CDR3 spans 16 amino acids. The CDR3 coding sequence is TGTGCCAGCAGCACTCCCTACGACAGGTTCTCCTACGAGCAGTACTTC. Residues: CASSTPYDRFSYEQYF.

The count of this clone is one. With only one base between it and a far larger clone, this is likely a read error. This chain uses TRBV3-1 (or the pseudogene TRBV3-2) with TRBJ2-7; TRBD1 aligns across 8 bases. The CDR3 is 13 amino acids. Germline values: CDR1 LGHDT, CDR2 YNNKEL (reference sequence). V was pared by 4 bases and J by 3 bases, with 2 bases of the junction left unmatched. As DNA, the CDR3 is TGTGCCAGCAGCCCCGGACAGGGCTACGAGCAGTACTTC. It yields the protein CASSPGQGYEQYF.

DNA for the CDR3: TGTGCCATCAGTCCCTGGGGGACATACTCCTACGAGCAGTACTTC. Protein product: CAISPWGTYSYEQYF. This chain links TRBV10-3 with TRBJ2-7, with D possibly matching TRBD1 (6 bases). The CDR3 contains 15 residues. Per the germline V gene, CDR1 is ENHRY and CDR2 is SYGVKD. V lost 5 bases to trimming and J lost 0 bases, with 14 bases between them.

This clone was detected once. V is TRBV7-8 and J is TRBJ1-5; a possible D gene is TRBD1 (6 bases). The CDR3 covers 19 residues. V gave up 5 bases and J gave up 1 base, with 24 bases separating them. Germline CDR1 SGHVS, CDR2 FQNEAQ. The CDR3 is CASSPTSGWGGASNQPQHF. The CDR3 coding sequence is TGTGCCAGCAGCCCCACGTCTGGTTGGGGGGGGGCGAGCAATCAGCCCCAGCATTTT.

The chain uses TRBV5-4 and TRBJ1-6; D is possibly TRBD1 (6 bases). This CDR3 spans 14 amino acids. In germline, CDR1 is SGHNT, CDR2 YYREEE (reference sequence). Trimming left V 0 bases short and J 10 bases short, with 11 bases between. The chain's CDR3 is CASSLEQGLSPLHF. In nucleotides, the CDR3 is TGTGCCAGCAGCTTGGAACAGGGATTATCACCCCTCCACTTT.

This clone was counted only a few times. A much larger clonotype is one base distant, so this may be a read error. The same CDR3 arises from other DNA sequences in this sample as well. The genes are TRBV6-5 and TRBJ1-6, with 10 bases matching TRBD1. The ends lost 6 bases at V and 10 bases at J; junction bases unmatched: 6. Germline CDR1 reads MNHEY; CDR2 reads SVGAGI. The CDR3 runs 14 residues. CDR3 sequence reads: CASSPGTGVSPLHF. The CDR3 DNA follows: TGTGCCAGCAGCCCCGGGACAGGGGTCTCACCCCTCCACTTT.

This chain connects TRBV6-1 to TRBJ2-5; weak D call: TRBD1 (7 bases). This CDR3 comprises 16 residues. Germline lookup yields CDR1 MNHNS and CDR2 SASEGT. Deletions cut 4 bases from V and 2 bases from J, with 17 bases between. The CDR3: CASSAQAGGRQETQYF. CDR3 coding DNA: TGTGCCAGCAGTGCCCAAGCAGGGGGGCGACAAGAGACCCAGTACTTC.

The rearrangement joins TRBV3-1 (or the pseudogene TRBV3-2) to TRBJ2-1, with 9 bases aligning to TRBD2. Germline values: CDR1 LGHDT, CDR2 YNNKEL (reference sequence). The CDR3 covers 14 residues. Unmatched junction bases numbered 3, after V lost 0 bases and J lost 9 bases. DNA for the CDR3: TGTGCCAGCAGCCAAGATCTAGCGGGGCTTGAGCAGTTCTTC. Protein sequence: CASSQDLAGLEQFF.

This rearrangement joins TRBV10-1 to TRBJ1-2; no reliable D call. V was clipped by 0 bases and J by 0 bases, with 8 bases between them. The CDR3 consists of 15 residues. Germline CDR1 WNHNN, CDR2 SYGVQD (reference sequence). CDR3 coding DNA: TGCGCCAGCAGTGAGTCGGTGGGAGCTAACTATGGCTACACCTTC. It specifies CASSESVGANYGYTF.

In regard to this clone: The same CDR3 can be traced to other DNA sequences in this sample. The chain combines TRBV4-2 with TRBJ2-7; D is possibly TRBD2 (5 bases). The CDR3 extends over 14 amino acids. CDR1 is LGHNA, CDR2 YNFKEQ, per germline. V lost 0 bases and J 0 bases, leaving 6 bases between the germline ends. The CDR3 protein is CASSQDRDSYEQYF. The CDR3, as DNA: TGTGCCAGCAGCCAAGATCGGGACTCCTACGAGCAGTACTTC.

CDR3 residues: CASSDIGRGEQETQYF. CDR3 in DNA: TGTGCCAGCAGTGACATCGGCAGGGGGGAACAAGAGACCCAGTACTTC. The rearrangement joins TRBV28 to TRBJ2-5; possible D gene TRBD1, 7 bases. V was cut by 5 bases and J by 2 bases, with 18 bases left in between. The CDR3 is 16 amino acids. The germline CDR1 and CDR2 sequences are MDHEN and SYDVKM.

This sequence joins TRBV19 and TRBJ1-2; possibly TRBD1 for D (6 bases). Trimming removed 5 bases from V and 8 bases from J, with 21 bases in between. The CDR3 length is 15 residues. Germline lookup yields CDR1 LNHDA and CDR2 SQIVND (reference sequence). As DNA, the CDR3 is TGTGCCAGTAGTTCGTACAGGGATGGATCGGGCGGCTACACCTTC. This sequence encodes CASSSYRDGSGGYTF.